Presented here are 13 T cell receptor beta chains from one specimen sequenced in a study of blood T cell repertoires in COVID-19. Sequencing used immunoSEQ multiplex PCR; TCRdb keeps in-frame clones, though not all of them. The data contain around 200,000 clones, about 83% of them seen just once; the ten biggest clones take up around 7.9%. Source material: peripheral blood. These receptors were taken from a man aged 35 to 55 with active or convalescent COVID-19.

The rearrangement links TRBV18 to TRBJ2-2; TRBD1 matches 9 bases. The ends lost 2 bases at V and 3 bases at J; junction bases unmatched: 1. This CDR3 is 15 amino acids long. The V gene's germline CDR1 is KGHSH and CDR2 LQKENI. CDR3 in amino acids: CASSPGTGHTGELFF. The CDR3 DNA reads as TGTGCCAGCTCACCAGGGACAGGGCACACCGGGGAGCTGTTTTTT. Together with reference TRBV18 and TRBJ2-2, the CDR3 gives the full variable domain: NAGVMQNPRHLVRRRGQEARLRCSPMKGHSHVYWYRQLPEEGLKFMVYLQKENIIDESGMPKERFSAEFPKEGPSILRIQQVVRGDSAAYFCASSPGTGHTGELFFGEGSRLTVL.

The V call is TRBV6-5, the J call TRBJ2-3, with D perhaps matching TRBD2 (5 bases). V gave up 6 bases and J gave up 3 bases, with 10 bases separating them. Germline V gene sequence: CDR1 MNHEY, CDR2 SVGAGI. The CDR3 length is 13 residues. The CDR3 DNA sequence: TGTGCCAGCAGGGGAGCCGTAACAGATACGCAGTATTTT. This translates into CASRGAVTDTQYF.

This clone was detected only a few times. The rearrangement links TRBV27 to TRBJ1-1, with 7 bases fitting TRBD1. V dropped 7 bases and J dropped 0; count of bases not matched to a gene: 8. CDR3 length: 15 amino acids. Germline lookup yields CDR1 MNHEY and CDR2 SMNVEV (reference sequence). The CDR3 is CASTPGTVMNTEAFF. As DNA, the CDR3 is TGTGCCAGCACCCCGGGGACAGTCATGAACACTGAAGCTTTCTTT.

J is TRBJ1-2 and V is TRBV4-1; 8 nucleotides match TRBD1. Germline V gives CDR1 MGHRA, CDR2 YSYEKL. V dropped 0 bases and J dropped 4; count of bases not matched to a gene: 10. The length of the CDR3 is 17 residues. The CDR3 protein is CASSQDLWQGARYGYTF. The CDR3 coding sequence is TGCGCCAGCAGCCAAGATCTGTGGCAGGGGGCCCGCTATGGCTACACCTTC.

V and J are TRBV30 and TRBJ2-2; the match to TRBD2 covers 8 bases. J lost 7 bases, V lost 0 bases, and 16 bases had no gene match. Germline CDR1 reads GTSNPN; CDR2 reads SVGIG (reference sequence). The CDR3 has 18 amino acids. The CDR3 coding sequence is TGTGCCTGGAGTGTAGAGTACTTTGCGGGAGGTTTTGGCGGGGAGCTGTTTTTT. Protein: CAWSVEYFAGGFGGELFF.

The CDR3 coding sequence is TGTGCCAGCAAGAGGAATTCGTTTCGAGATAGCAATCAGCCCCAGCATTTT. Protein: CASKRNSFRDSNQPQHF. V usage is TRBV27 and J usage is TRBJ1-5; D ambiguous. Germline-derived CDR1 and CDR2 are MNHEY and SMNVEV (reference sequence). Trimming stripped 7 bases from V and 0 bases from J, with 19 bases between. The CDR3 spans 17 residues.

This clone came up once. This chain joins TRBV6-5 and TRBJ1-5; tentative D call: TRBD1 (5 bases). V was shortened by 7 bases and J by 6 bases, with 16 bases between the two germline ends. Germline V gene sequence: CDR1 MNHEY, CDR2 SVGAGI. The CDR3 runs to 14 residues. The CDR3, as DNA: TGTGCCAGCACCCGGGGGGGAGGTAGTCAGCCCCAGCATTTT. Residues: CASTRGGGSQPQHF.

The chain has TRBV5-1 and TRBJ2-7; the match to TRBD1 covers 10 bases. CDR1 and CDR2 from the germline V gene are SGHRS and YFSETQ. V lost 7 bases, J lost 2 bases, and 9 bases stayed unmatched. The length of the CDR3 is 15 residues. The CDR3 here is CASYRGTGVTYEQYF. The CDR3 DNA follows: TGCGCCAGCTATCGCGGGACAGGGGTGACCTACGAGCAGTACTTC.

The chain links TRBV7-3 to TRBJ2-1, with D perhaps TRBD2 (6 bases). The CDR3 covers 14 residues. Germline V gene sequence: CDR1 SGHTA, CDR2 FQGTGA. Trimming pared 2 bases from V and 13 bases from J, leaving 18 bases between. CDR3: CASSLGLNREKQFF. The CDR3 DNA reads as TGTGCCAGCAGCTTAGGGTTGAATCGGGAGAAACAGTTCTTC.

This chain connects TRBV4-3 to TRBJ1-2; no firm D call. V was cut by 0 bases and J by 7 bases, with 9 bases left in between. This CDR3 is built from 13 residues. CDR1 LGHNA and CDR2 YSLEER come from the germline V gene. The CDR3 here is CASSQDVGAGYTF. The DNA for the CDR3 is TGCGCCAGCAGCCAAGATGTGGGCGCTGGCTACACCTTC.

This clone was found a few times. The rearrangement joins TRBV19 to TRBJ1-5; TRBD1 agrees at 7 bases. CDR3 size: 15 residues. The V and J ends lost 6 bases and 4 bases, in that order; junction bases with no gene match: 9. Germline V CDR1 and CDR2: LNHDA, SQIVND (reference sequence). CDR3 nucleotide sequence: TGTGCCAGTAGCCTCCGGGACAGTGGGAATCAGCCCCAGCATTTT. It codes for CASSLRDSGNQPQHF.

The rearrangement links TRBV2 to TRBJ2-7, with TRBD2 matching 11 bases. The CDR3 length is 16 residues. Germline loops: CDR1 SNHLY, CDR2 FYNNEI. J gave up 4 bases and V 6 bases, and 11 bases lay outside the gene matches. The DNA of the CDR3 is TGTGCCAGCAGCAAAGGGGCTAGCGGGGGGTTGTACGAGCAGTACTTC. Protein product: CASSKGASGGLYEQYF.

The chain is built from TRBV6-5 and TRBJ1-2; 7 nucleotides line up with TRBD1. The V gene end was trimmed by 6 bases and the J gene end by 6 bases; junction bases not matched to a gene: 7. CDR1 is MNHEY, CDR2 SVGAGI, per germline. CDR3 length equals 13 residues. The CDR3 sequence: CASSRQGGDGYTF. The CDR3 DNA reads TGTGCCAGCAGCCGACAGGGAGGCGATGGCTACACCTTC.